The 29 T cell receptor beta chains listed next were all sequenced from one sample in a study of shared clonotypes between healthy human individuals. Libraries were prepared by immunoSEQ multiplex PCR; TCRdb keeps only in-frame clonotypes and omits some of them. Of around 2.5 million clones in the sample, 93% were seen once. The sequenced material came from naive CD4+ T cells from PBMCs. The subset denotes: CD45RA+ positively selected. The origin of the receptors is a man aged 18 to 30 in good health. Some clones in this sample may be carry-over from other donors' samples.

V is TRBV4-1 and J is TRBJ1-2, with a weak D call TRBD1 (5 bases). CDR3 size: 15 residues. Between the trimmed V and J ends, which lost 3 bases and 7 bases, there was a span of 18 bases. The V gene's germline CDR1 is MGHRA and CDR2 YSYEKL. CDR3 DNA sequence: TGCGCCAGCAGCCACGGCCGGGGCCCCTCATCTGGCTACACCTTC. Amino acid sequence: CASSHGRGPSSGYTF.

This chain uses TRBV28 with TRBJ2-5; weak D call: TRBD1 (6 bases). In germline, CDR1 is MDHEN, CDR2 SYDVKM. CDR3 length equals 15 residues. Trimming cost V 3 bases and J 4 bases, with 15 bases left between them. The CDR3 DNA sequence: TGTGCCAGCAGTTTGCTGGGGGCTAACGGAGAGACCCAGTACTTC. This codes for CASSLLGANGETQYF.

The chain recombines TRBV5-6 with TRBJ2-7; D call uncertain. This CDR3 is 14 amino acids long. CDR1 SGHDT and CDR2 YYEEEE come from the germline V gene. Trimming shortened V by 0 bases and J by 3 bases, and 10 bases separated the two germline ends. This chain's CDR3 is CASSLDAANYEQYF. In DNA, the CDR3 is TGTGCCAGCAGCTTGGATGCAGCCAACTACGAGCAGTACTTC. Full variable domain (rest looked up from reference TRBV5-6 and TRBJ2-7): DAGVTQSPTHLIKTRGQQVTLRCSPKSGHDTVSWYQQALGQGPQFIFQYYEEEERQRGNFPDRFSGHQFPNYSSELNVNALLLGDSALYLCASSLDAANYEQYFGPGTRLTVT.

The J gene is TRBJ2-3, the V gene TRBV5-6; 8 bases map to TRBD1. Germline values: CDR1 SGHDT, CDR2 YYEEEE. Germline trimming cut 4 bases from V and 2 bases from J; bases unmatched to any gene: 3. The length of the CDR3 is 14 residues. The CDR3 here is CASSRTGNTDTQYF. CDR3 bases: TGTGCCAGCAGCCGGACAGGGAACACAGATACGCAGTATTTT.

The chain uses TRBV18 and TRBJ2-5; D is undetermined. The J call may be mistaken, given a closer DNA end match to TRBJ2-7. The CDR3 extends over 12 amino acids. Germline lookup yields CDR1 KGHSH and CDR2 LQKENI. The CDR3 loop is CASSPSGGEQYF. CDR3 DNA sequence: TGTGCCAGCTCACCGTCTGGTGGCGAGCAGTACTTC.

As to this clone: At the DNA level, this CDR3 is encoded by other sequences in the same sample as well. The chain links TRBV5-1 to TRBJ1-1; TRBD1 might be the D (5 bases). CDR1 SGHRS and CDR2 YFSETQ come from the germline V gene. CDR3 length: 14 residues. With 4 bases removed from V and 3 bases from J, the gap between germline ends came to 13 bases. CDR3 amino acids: CASSPTRGDTEAFF. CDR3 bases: TGCGCCAGCAGCCCGACGCGGGGGGACACTGAAGCTTTCTTT.

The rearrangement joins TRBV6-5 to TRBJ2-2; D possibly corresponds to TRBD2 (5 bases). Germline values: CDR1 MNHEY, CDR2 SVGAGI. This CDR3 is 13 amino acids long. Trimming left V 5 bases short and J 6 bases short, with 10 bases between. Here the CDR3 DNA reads TGTGCCAGCAGTAATGCTAGCCCCGGGGAGCTGTTTTTT. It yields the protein CASSNASPGELFF.

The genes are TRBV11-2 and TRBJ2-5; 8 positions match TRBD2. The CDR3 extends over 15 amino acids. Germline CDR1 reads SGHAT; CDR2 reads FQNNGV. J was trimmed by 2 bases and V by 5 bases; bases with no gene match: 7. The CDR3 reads CASSARAGGQETQYF. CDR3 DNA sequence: TGTGCCAGCAGCGCAAGGGCGGGAGGTCAAGAGACCCAGTACTTC.

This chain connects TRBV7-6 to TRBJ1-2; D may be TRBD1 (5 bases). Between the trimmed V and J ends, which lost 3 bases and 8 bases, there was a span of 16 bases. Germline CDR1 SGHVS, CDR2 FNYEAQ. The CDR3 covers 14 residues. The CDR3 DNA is TGTGCCAGCAGCTTTGACAGCTCCGGGAGAGGCTACACCTTC. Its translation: CASSFDSSGRGYTF.

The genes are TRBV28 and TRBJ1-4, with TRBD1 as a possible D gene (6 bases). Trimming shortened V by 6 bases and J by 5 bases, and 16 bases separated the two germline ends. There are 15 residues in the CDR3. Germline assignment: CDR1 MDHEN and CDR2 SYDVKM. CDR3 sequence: CASSPVGQLNEKLFF. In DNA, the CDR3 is TGTGCCAGCAGCCCCGTTGGACAGTTGAATGAAAAACTGTTTTTT. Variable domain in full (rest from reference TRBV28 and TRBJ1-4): DVKVTQSSRYLVKRTGEKVFLECVQDMDHENMFWYRQDPGLGLRLIYFSYDVKMKEKGDIPEGYSVSREKKERFSLILESASTNQTSMYLCASSPVGQLNEKLFFGSGTQLSVL.

CDR3 DNA sequence: TGCGCCAGCAGCCCCAACCCTCCGGCGATTAGGCCCGGCGAGACCCAGTACTTC. It encodes CASSPNPPAIRPGETQYF. The V gene is TRBV5-1, the J gene TRBJ2-5; D is unclear. The germline CDR1 and CDR2 sequences are SGHRS and YFSETQ. V was shortened by 4 bases and J by 5 bases, with 27 bases between the two germline ends. This CDR3 spans 18 amino acids.

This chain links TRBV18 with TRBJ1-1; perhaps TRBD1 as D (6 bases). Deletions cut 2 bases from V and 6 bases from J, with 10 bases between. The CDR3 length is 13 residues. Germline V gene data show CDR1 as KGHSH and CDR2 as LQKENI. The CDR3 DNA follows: TGTGCCAGCTCACCAGGGGGCGGCTCTGAAGCTTTCTTT. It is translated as CASSPGGGSEAFF.

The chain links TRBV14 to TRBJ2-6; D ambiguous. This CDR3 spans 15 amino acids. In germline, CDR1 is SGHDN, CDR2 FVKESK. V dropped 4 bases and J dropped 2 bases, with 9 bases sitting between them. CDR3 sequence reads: CASSPHGAGANVLTF. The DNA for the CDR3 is TGTGCCAGCAGCCCCCATGGGGCTGGGGCCAACGTCCTGACTTTC. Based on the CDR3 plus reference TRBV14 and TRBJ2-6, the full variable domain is EAGVTQFPSHSVIEKGQTVTLRCDPISGHDNLYWYRRVMGKEIKFLLHFVKESKQDESGMPNNRFLAERTGGTYSTLKVQPAELEDSGVYFCASSPHGAGANVLTFGAGSRLTVL.

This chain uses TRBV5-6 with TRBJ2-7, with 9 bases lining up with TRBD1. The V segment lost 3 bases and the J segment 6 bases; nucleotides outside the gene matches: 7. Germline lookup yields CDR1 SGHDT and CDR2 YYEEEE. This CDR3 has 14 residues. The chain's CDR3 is CASSSGTGTSEQYF. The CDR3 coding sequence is TGTGCCAGCAGCTCGGGGACAGGGACATCCGAGCAGTACTTC.

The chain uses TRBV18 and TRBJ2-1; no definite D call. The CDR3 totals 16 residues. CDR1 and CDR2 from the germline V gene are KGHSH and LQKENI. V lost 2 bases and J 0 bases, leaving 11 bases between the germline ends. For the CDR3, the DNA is TGTGCCAGCTCACCAGCCAGATTGTCCTCCTACAATGAGCAGTTCTTC. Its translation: CASSPARLSSYNEQFF.

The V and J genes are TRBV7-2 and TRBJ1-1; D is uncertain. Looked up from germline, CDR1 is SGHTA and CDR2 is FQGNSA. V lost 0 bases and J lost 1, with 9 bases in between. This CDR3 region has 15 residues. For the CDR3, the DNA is TGTGCCAGCAGCTTAGCTATCGTTACGAACACTGAAGCTTTCTTT. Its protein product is CASSLAIVTNTEAFF. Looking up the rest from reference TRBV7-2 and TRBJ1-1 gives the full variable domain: GAGVSQSPSNKVTEKGKDVELRCDPISGHTALYWYRQSLGQGLEFLIYFQGNSAPDKSGLPSDRFSAERTGGSVSTLTIQRTQQEDSAVYLCASSLAIVTNTEAFFGQGTRLTVV.

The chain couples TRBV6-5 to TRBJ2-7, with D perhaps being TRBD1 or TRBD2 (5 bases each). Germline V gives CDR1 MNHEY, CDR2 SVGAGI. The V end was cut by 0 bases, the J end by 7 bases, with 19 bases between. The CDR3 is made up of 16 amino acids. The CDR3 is CASSYSGGTGRREQYF. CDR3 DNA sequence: TGTGCCAGCAGTTACTCTGGTGGGACCGGCCGTAGGGAGCAGTACTTC.

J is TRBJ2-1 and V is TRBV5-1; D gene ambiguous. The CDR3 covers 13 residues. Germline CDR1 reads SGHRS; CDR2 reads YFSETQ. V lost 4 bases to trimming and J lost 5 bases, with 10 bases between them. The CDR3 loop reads CASSVSVDNEQFF. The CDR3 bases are TGCGCCAGCAGCGTCTCGGTAGACAATGAGCAGTTCTTC.

CDR3 sequence (DNA): TGTGCCAGCAGCCTTAGCGGGACGGGCTCCTACGAGCAGTACTTC. This translates into CASSLSGTGSYEQYF. The chain has TRBV6-6 and TRBJ2-7; 8 nucleotides align to TRBD2. The CDR3 is 15 residues long. Germline V gene lookup returns CDR1 MNHNY and CDR2 SVGAGI (reference sequence). V dropped 6 bases and J dropped 0; count of bases not matched to a gene: 7.

The chain's CDR3 is CASRLASGGELFF. In DNA form, the CDR3 reads TGTGCCAGCAGACTAGCCTCGGGCGGGGAGCTGTTTTTT. This rearrangement joins TRBV25-1 to TRBJ2-2; TRBD2 is a possible D gene (6 bases). Trimming took 6 bases from V and 7 from J, leaving 12 bases between them. CDR1 and CDR2 from the germline V gene are MGHDK and SYGVNS. The CDR3 runs to 13 residues.

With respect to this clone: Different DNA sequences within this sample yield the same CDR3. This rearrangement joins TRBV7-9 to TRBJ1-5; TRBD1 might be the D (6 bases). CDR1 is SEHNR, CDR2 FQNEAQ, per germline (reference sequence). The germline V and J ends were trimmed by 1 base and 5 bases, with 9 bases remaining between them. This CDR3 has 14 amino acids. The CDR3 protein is CASSLEQGHQPQHF. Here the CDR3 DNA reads TGTGCCAGCAGCTTAGAACAGGGACATCAGCCCCAGCATTTT. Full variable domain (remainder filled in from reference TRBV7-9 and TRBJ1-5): DTGVSQNPRHKITKRGQNVTFRCDPISEHNRLYWYRQTLGQGPEFLTYFQNEAQLEKSRLLSDRFSAERPKGSFSTLEIQRTEQGDSAMYLCASSLEQGHQPQHFGDGTRLSIL.

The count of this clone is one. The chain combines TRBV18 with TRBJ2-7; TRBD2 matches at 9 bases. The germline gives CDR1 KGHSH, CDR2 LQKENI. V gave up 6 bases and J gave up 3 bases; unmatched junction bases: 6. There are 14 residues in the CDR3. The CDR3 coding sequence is TGTGCCAGCTCGCCTAGCGGGACCCGCTACGAGCAGTACTTC. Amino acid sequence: CASSPSGTRYEQYF.

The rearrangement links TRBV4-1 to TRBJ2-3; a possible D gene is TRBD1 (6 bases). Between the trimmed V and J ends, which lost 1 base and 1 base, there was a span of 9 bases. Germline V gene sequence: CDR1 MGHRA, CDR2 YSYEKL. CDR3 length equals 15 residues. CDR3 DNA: TGCGCCAGCAGCCAAGCGACAGGCCGCACAGATACGCAGTATTTT. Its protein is CASSQATGRTDTQYF.

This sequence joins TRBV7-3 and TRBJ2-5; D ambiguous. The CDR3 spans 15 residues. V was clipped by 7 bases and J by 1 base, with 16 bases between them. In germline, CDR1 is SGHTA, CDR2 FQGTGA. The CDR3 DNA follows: TGTGCCAGCACGCCAGACCGAAAGCTCCAAGAGACCCAGTACTTC. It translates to CASTPDRKLQETQYF. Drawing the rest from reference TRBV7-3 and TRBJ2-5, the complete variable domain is GAGVSQTPSNKVTEKGKYVELRCDPISGHTALYWYRQSLGQGPEFLIYFQGTGAADDSGLPNDRFFAVRPEGSVSTLKIQRTERGDSAVYLCASTPDRKLQETQYFGPGTRLLVL.

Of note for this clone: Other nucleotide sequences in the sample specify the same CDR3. The CDR3: CASSQVGGSYEQYF. As DNA, the CDR3 is TGTGCCAGCAGCCAAGTCGGGGGCTCCTACGAGCAGTACTTC. V and J are TRBV4-2 and TRBJ2-7; D might be TRBD2 (6 bases). Germline V CDR1 and CDR2: LGHNA, YNFKEQ. The germline V and J ends were trimmed by 1 base and 0 bases, with 7 bases remaining between them. The CDR3 runs to 14 residues.

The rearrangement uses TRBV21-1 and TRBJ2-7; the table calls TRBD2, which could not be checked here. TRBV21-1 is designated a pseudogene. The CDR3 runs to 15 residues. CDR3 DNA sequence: TGTGCCAGCAGCAGAGGACTAGCGGGAGATATAGAGCAGTACTTC. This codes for CASSRGLAGDIEQYF.

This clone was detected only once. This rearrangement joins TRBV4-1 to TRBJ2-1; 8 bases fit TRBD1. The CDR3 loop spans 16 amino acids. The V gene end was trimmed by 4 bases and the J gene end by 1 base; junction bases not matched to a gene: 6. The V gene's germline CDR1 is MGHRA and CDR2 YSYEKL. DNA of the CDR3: TGCGCCAGCAGCCCTCGGACAGGGCCGTCCTACAATGAGCAGTTCTTC. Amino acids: CASSPRTGPSYNEQFF.

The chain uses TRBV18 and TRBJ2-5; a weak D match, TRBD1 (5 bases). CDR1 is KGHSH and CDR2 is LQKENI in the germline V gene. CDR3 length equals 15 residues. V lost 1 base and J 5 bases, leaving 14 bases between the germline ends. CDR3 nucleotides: TGTGCCAGCTCACCACAGGCAGGGCCCAGGGAGACCCAGTACTTC. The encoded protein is CASSPQAGPRETQYF.

The chain's CDR3 is CASSREIPPYNEQFF. CDR3 nucleotides: TGTGCCAGCAGCCGGGAGATCCCTCCCTACAATGAGCAGTTCTTC. The chain links TRBV9 to TRBJ2-1; TRBD2 is a possible D gene (6 bases). From germline, CDR1 is SGDLS and CDR2 YYNGEE. Between the trimmed V and J ends, which lost 4 bases and 2 bases, there was a span of 13 bases. This CDR3 is 15 amino acids long.